Shown below are 14 T cell receptor beta chains from a single sample sequenced in a study of early T cells in non-severe SARS-CoV-2 infection. Each CDR3 protein gets one entry after TCRdb re-called the 5' RACE reads with MiXCR. The sample has about 64,000 distinct CDR3 sequences; roughly 13% are singletons. The specimen sequenced was whole blood. These receptors all come from an adult who was a healthcare worker with PCR-confirmed SARS-CoV-2 infection or an uninfected control (not recorded which).

This clonotype was found many times. The rearrangement uses TRBV30 and TRBJ1-4; TRBD1 matches at 7 bases. Germline CDR1 GTSNPN, CDR2 SVGIG (reference sequence). This CDR3 has 16 residues. V lost 2 bases to trimming and J lost 0 bases; unmatched junction nucleotides: 6. As DNA, the CDR3 is TGTGCCTGGAGTCCGTGGCAGGGGGCAACTAATGAAAAACTGTTTTTT. It encodes CAWSPWQGATNEKLFF.

The chain has TRBV20-1 and TRBJ2-3; D is unclear. V gave up 6 bases and J gave up 0 bases, with 7 bases separating them. The CDR3 sequence is 12 residues long. The germline V gene encodes CDR1 DFQATT and CDR2 SNEGSKA (reference sequence). The CDR3 coding sequence is TGCAGTGCCCCGGCTAGCACAGATACGCAGTATTTT. Protein sequence: CSAPASTDTQYF.

The rearrangement links TRBV7-2 to TRBJ2-3; TRBD2 matches at 8 bases. This CDR3 has 15 amino acids. The V segment lost 5 bases and the J segment 2 bases; nucleotides outside the gene matches: 6. CDR1 and CDR2 from the germline V gene are SGHTA and FQGNSA. This CDR3 reads CASSTYGGATDTQYF. The CDR3 DNA reads TGTGCCAGCAGCACTTACGGGGGGGCCACAGATACGCAGTATTTT.

This clonotype was recorded a few times. The chain has TRBV2 and TRBJ2-1, with 12 bases aligning to TRBD2. The V gene end was trimmed by 6 bases and the J gene end by 6 bases; junction bases not matched to a gene: 3. Germline-derived CDR1 and CDR2 are SNHLY and FYNNEI. The CDR3 length is 14 residues. DNA of the CDR3: TGTGCCAGCAGAGGGACTAGCGGGTCCAATGAGCAGTTCTTC. It translates to CASRGTSGSNEQFF. The variable domain in full, completed from reference TRBV2 and TRBJ2-1, reads EPEVTQTPSHQVTQMGQEVILRCVPISNHLYFYWYRQILGQKVEFLVSFYNNEISEKSEIFDDQFSVERPDGSNFTLKIRSTKLEDSAMYFCASRGTSGSNEQFFGPGTRLTVL.

The chain recombines TRBV18 with TRBJ2-2, with no clear D. Trimming pared 3 bases from V and 5 bases from J, leaving 7 bases between. The length of the CDR3 is 13 residues. Germline lookup yields CDR1 KGHSH and CDR2 LQKENI. This CDR3 is CASSPIGTGELFF. CDR3 sequence (DNA): TGTGCCAGCTCACCGATCGGGACCGGGGAGCTGTTTTTT.

The chain employs TRBV6-5 and TRBJ2-3; D might be TRBD1 or TRBD2, each matching 5 bases. Trimming took off 0 bases at V and 1 base at J, with 8 bases between the two ends. Germline loops: CDR1 MNHEY, CDR2 SVGAGI. This CDR3 region has 15 residues. The CDR3 DNA reads TGTGCCAGCAGTTACTCTCAGGGAGGCACAGATACGCAGTATTTT. This codes for CASSYSQGGTDTQYF.

This clonotype was seen only a few times. The CDR3 sequence is CSARDIQADTQYF. CDR3 sequence (DNA): TGCAGTGCTAGAGATATACAGGCAGATACGCAGTATTTT. The chain combines TRBV20-1 with TRBJ2-3; D might be TRBD1 (5 bases). V was pared by 0 bases and J by 4 bases, with 8 bases between. Germline-derived CDR1 and CDR2 are DFQATT and SNEGSKA (reference sequence). The CDR3 contains 13 residues.

This chain joins TRBV4-2 and TRBJ2-7; either TRBD1 or TRBD2 may fit D (6 bases each). The length of the CDR3 is 17 residues. Germline assignment: CDR1 LGHNA and CDR2 YNFKEQ. V lost 1 base and J lost 3, with 19 bases in between. CDR3 protein: CASSQAQGPGANYEQYF. The CDR3 DNA sequence: TGTGCCAGCAGCCAAGCCCAGGGTCCGGGGGCCAACTACGAGCAGTACTTC.

This clonotype was observed many times. This rearrangement joins TRBV12-3 or TRBV12-4 to TRBJ2-3; D is uncertain. This CDR3 region has 13 residues. V was trimmed by 2 bases and J by 4 bases, leaving 7 bases between them. The DNA for the CDR3 is TGTGCCAGCAGTTTATCAGACGCAGATACGCAGTATTTT. Translating gives CASSLSDADTQYF.

This clonotype was counted between two and nine times. V gene TRBV6-1 combines with J gene TRBJ2-1; unclear D gene. CDR1 and CDR2 (germline): MNHNS, SASEGT. The CDR3 is 15 amino acids. V was clipped by 8 bases and J by 0 bases, with 14 bases between them. The CDR3 loop is CASLTEPSSYNEQFF. In DNA form, the CDR3 reads TGTGCCAGCCTTACAGAACCAAGCTCCTACAATGAGCAGTTCTTC.

The V call is TRBV20-1, the J call TRBJ1-3; D gene unclear. This CDR3 is built from 12 residues. From germline, CDR1 is DFQATT and CDR2 SNEGSKA (reference sequence). V lost 4 bases and J 2 bases, leaving 6 bases between the germline ends. In nucleotides, the CDR3 is TGCAGTGCTATAGGGACTGGAAACACCATATATTTT. Translated, it gives CSAIGTGNTIYF.

This chain uses TRBV12-3 or TRBV12-4 with TRBJ2-1, with no clear D. V lost 6 bases to trimming and J lost 0 bases, with 15 bases between them. The CDR3 is 16 amino acids. In nucleotides, the CDR3 is TGTGCCAGCAGAACGCAGTCTGCGAGCTCCTACAATGAGCAGTTCTTC. Translation gives CASRTQSASSYNEQFF.

This chain links TRBV11-2 with TRBJ2-7; D gene uncertain. V dropped 0 bases and J dropped 0 bases, with 3 bases sitting between them. The CDR3 spans 13 residues. Germline lookup yields CDR1 SGHAT and CDR2 FQNNGV. The CDR3 loop reads CASSLDHSYEQYF. The CDR3 bases are TGTGCCAGCAGCTTAGACCACTCCTACGAGCAGTACTTC.

V gene TRBV11-2 combines with J gene TRBJ2-7; 11 nucleotides match TRBD2. J was trimmed by 4 bases and V by 3 bases; bases with no gene match: 2. This CDR3 has 14 amino acids. From germline, CDR1 is SGHAT and CDR2 FQNNGV. The CDR3, as DNA: TGTGCCAGCAGCTTTACTAGCGGGGGTTACGAGCAGTACTTC. As protein: CASSFTSGGYEQYF.